What follows are 8 T cell receptor beta chains derived from one specimen sequenced in a study of blood T cell repertoires in COVID-19. Sequenced by immunoSEQ multiplex PCR; TCRdb stores in-frame clones only, minus some. Counted here are 390,000 or so clones, around four fifths occurring once; the ten biggest clones make up about 4.9%. Sequencing was carried out using PBMCs or T cells enriched from blood (not recorded which). These receptors came from a woman aged 45-65 years who had recovered from COVID-19.

This chain joins TRBV5-6 and TRBJ2-2; D is ambiguous. The CDR3 contains 12 residues. V was shortened by 1 base and J by 7 bases, with 5 bases between the two germline ends. The V gene's germline CDR1 is SGHDT and CDR2 YYEEEE. In DNA form, the CDR3 reads TGTGCCAGCAGCTTGTCGTACGGGGAGCTGTTTTTT. This sequence encodes CASSLSYGELFF.

The rearrangement joins TRBV7-9 to TRBJ2-1, with D unclear. Per the germline V gene, CDR1 is SEHNR and CDR2 is FQNEAQ (reference sequence). Trimming removed 2 bases at V and 5 bases at J, with 7 bases between. The CDR3 extends over 13 amino acids. The CDR3 region has the DNA TGTGCCAGCAGCTTAATAAGCGACAATGAGCAGTTCTTC. It codes for CASSLISDNEQFF.

This chain connects TRBV7-2 to TRBJ1-1, with D maybe TRBD1 (6 bases). Trimming cost V 1 base and J 1 base, with 7 bases left between them. The CDR3 has 14 amino acids. The V gene's germline CDR1 is SGHTA and CDR2 FQGNSA. DNA for the CDR3: TGTGCCAGCAGCTTAGGGACAGCGAACACTGAAGCTTTCTTT. Protein: CASSLGTANTEAFF.

The genes are TRBV4-1 and TRBJ1-4, with TRBD1 matching over 10 bases. With V trimmed by 3 bases and J by 4 bases, 2 bases remained unmatched. CDR1 and CDR2 from the germline V gene are MGHRA and YSYEKL. The CDR3 length is 15 residues. In DNA, the CDR3 is TGCGCCAGCAGCCAGACAGGGGGCGGTAATGAAAAACTGTTTTTT. Protein sequence: CASSQTGGGNEKLFF.

This rearrangement joins TRBV6-2 or TRBV6-3 to TRBJ2-7; maybe TRBD1 (6 bases). V was pared by 2 bases and J by 3 bases, with 14 bases between. Looked up from germline, CDR1 is MNHEY and CDR2 is SVGEGT. The length of the CDR3 is 15 residues. The chain's CDR3 is CASSYTTGSYYEQYF. DNA of the CDR3: TGTGCCAGCAGTTACACAACAGGGAGTTACTACGAGCAGTACTTC.

The CDR3 region is CASTPQGDTEAFF. Written as DNA, the CDR3 is TGCGCCAGCACCCCACAGGGGGACACTGAAGCTTTCTTT. The rearrangement uses TRBV5-1 and TRBJ1-1, with 8 bases that match TRBD1. The CDR3 totals 13 residues. The J segment lost 3 bases and the V segment lost 6 bases, leaving 4 bases of the junction unmatched. The germline V gene has CDR1 SGHRS and CDR2 YFSETQ.

As concerns this clone: One end of the junction fails to match germline, which may point to a read error. V gene TRBV19 combines with J gene TRBJ1-2; unclear D gene. The germline CDR1 and CDR2 sequences are LNHDA and SQIVND (reference sequence). The CDR3 is 15 amino acids. CDR3 coding DNA: TGTGCCAGTAGGATAGCGAGCGGCAGAGAATATGGCTACACCTTC. It is translated as CASRIASGREYGYTF.

The chain recombines TRBV13 with TRBJ2-7, with D unclear. CDR3 size: 15 residues. Trimming removed 1 base from V and 3 bases from J, with 13 bases in between. Germline V gene data show CDR1 as PRHDT and CDR2 as FYEKMQ (reference sequence). In DNA form, the CDR3 reads TGTGCCAGCAGCTTAGCCGCGAGCGTCGACTACGAGCAGTACTTC. Residues: CASSLAASVDYEQYF.